These T cell receptor beta chains were read from a single sample in a study of blood T cell repertoires in COVID-19. Using immunoSEQ multiplex PCR, the repertoire was profiled, and TCRdb retains in-frame clones only, with some absent. The sample lists about 250,000 clones; 83% were seen once. Sequencing was done on a sample of peripheral blood. The source of these receptors is a human donor in a cohort sampled during active COVID-19. CDR3s include the opening cysteine and the closing phenylalanine or tryptophan. A D gene is named only where the DNA matches it firmly. Some rows mark clone size as missing; the rest say once, few, many or name a class of expanded clone.

clone_size	v_call	cdr3_length	d_call	j_call	cdr3_nt	cdr3_aa
NA	TRBV5-1	14	TRBD1	TRBJ2-7	TGCGCCAGCAACCGGACAGGGGCCAGCTACGAGCAGTACTTC	CASNRTGASYEQYF
NA	TRBV27	14	NA	TRBJ2-7	TGTGCCAGCAGTTTAGGCAGGGAAGGGTTCGAGCAGTACTTC	CASSLGREGFEQYF
NA	TRBV7-7	16	TRBD1	TRBJ2-6	TGTGCTAGCAGCCCAGTCGCGCCGGGACAGGGGCAGGGTCTGACTTTC	CASSPVAPGQGQGLTF
NA	TRBV7-9	16	NA	TRBJ1-1	TGTGCCAGCAGCTTTTTCGGGGGATGGAGGAACACTGAAGCTTTCTTT	CASSFFGGWRNTEAFF
few	TRBV7-3	15	NA	TRBJ1-4	TGTGCCAAGGGGGATTACACGGGACGGAATGAAAAACTGTTTTTT	CAKGDYTGRNEKLFF
NA	TRBV7-7	16	TRBD1	TRBJ2-5	TGTGCTAGCAGCTCCGGGACAGGGGGAGATCAAGAGACCCAGTACTTC	CASSSGTGGDQETQYF
NA	TRBV10-1	15	TRBD2	TRBJ2-3	TGCGCCAGCAGTGGTAAAGCGGGGGGGCGAGATACGCAGTATTTT	CASSGKAGGRDTQYF
NA	TRBV14	15	TRBD2	TRBJ2-2	TGTGCCAGCAGCCAAGTTACTAGCGGGGCCGGGGAGCTGTTTTTT	CASSQVTSGAGELFF
NA	TRBV11-1	15	TRBD1	TRBJ2-7	TGTGCCAGCAGCTTTCGGGACAGGGTACCCAACGAGCAGTACTTC	CASSFRDRVPNEQYF
NA	TRBV6-5	16	NA	TRBJ1-4	TGTGCCAGCAGTTACTCGAACCGAGGGCGTGGTGAAAAACTGTTTTTT	CASSYSNRGRGEKLFF
NA	TRBV25-1	14	TRBD1	TRBJ1-1	TGTGCCAGCAGTGACCAAGGGGGCTACACTGAAGCTTTCTTT	CASSDQGGYTEAFF
NA	TRBV5-1	14	TRBD2	TRBJ2-1	TGCGCCAGCAGCGGAACTAGCGGGAGGAATGAGCAGTTCTTC	CASSGTSGRNEQFF
NA	TRBV6-1	16	TRBD1	TRBJ1-2	TGTGCCAGCAGTGAAGCATTAACAGGGGGTCGGTATGGCTACACCTTC	CASSEALTGGRYGYTF
NA	TRBV27	15	TRBD1	TRBJ2-7	TGTGCCAGCGGATCCGGGACAGGCAACTCCTACGAGCAGTACTTC	CASGSGTGNSYEQYF
NA	TRBV18	16	NA	TRBJ1-1	TGTGCCAGCTCACCACCTCCCGGGGGAATGAACACTGAAGCTTTCTTT	CASSPPPGGMNTEAFF
few	TRBV6-5	14	TRBD2	TRBJ2-5	TGTGCCAGCACACCCGGACGGGGGGTACAGACCCAGTACTTC	CASTPGRGVQTQYF
NA	TRBV2	16	TRBD2	TRBJ2-1	TGTGCCAGCAGTGGTACTAGCGGGGGGGCGCAAAATGAGCAGTTCTTC	CASSGTSGGAQNEQFF